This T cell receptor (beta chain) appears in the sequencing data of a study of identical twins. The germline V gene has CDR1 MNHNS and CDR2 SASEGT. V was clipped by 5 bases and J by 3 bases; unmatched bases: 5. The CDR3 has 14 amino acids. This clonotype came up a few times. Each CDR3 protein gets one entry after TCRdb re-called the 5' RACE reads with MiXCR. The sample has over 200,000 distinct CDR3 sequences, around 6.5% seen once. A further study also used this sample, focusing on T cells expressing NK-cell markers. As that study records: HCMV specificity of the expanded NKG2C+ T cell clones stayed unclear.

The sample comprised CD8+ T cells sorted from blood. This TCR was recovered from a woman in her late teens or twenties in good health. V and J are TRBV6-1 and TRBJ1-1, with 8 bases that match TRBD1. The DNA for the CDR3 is TGTGCCAGCAGTCAATCAGGGGGCTACACTGAAGCTTTCTTT. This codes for CASSQSGGYTEAFF.